The clone carrying this T cell receptor beta chain is a singleton in its sample. With V trimmed by 6 bases and J by 4 bases, 2 bases remained unmatched. Germline CDR1 reads LGHDT; CDR2 reads YNNKEL (reference sequence). The CDR3 loop spans 13 amino acids. This specimen belongs to a study of blood T cell repertoires in COVID-19. Some clones are missing from TCRdb's copy, which holds only in-frame ones; the method was immunoSEQ multiplex PCR. The sample carries some 270,000 clones, roughly 86% recorded once. The receptor's source is a middle-aged man with active or convalescent COVID-19. Sequencing was performed on peripheral blood. This chain joins TRBV3-1 (or the pseudogene TRBV3-2) and TRBJ2-3; 9 nucleotides align to TRBD2. The CDR3 coding sequence is TGTGCCAGCAGTCGCGGGGGGGCAGATACGCAGTATTTT. Translated, it gives CASSRGGADTQYF.